The 27 T cell receptor beta chains given below trace back to one sample, sequenced in a study of tumor-infiltrating lymphocytes in primary liver carcinoma. Unsorted whole blood yielded the blood RNA, and germline DNA was also extracted. Starting from 500 ng of total RNA, TCR beta cDNA was produced with a primer in the constant region. Libraries of TCR beta came from three nested multiplex PCR rounds with slightly modified ARM-PCR. A C-beta reverse primer was combined with TRBV1-TRBV30 forward primers in the first two PCR rounds, and each round had 10 cycles. TCRdb reanalysed the multiplex PCR reads using MiXCR and keeps one entry per CDR3 protein. The data hold about 310,000 distinct CDR3 sequences, with 65% observed a single time. Sequenced input: peripheral blood. Receptors originate from a man between 35 and 55 years old with primary liver carcinoma and hepatitis B virus infection.

V gene TRBV28 combines with J gene TRBJ2-1; D may be TRBD1 (6 bases). This CDR3 contains 16 residues. The germline V gene encodes CDR1 MDHEN and CDR2 SYDVKM. Trimming shortened V by 3 bases and J by 7 bases, and 19 bases separated the two germline ends. For the CDR3, the DNA is TGTGCCAGCAGTTTGAATGGCAGGGGAAGGAGAAATGAGCAGTTCTTC. This gives the protein CASSLNGRGRRNEQFF. The full variable domain, rest sourced from reference TRBV28 and TRBJ2-1, is DVKVTQSSRYLVKRTGEKVFLECVQDMDHENMFWYRQDPGLGLRLIYFSYDVKMKEKGDIPEGYSVSREKKERFSLILESASTNQTSMYLCASSLNGRGRRNEQFFGPGTRLTVL.

The rearrangement uses TRBV11-1 and TRBJ2-1; TRBD2 aligns across 8 bases. From germline, CDR1 is SGHAT and CDR2 FQDESV (reference sequence). The CDR3 runs to 16 residues. After removal of 11 bases from V and 0 bases from J, the junction contained 12 bases not matched to a gene. CDR3 loop: CAGTSSSGTSYNEQFF. CDR3 coding DNA: TGTGCCGGCACCTCCAGTAGCGGGACCTCCTACAATGAGCAGTTCTTC.

Details on this clonotype: Just one base apart from a much larger clone, this may be a read error. The chain carries TRBV10-3 and TRBJ2-1; TRBD2 agrees at 9 bases. Germline assignment: CDR1 ENHRY and CDR2 SYGVKD. J gave up 9 bases and V 3 bases, and 12 bases lay outside the gene matches. This CDR3 spans 16 amino acids. The CDR3 DNA follows: TGTGCCATCAGTGACCGGGCTAGCGGGACTCAAAGTGAGCAGTTCTTC. Protein product: CAISDRASGTQSEQFF.

Concerning this clonotype: This could be a read error, since a much larger clone is one nucleotide away. The genes are TRBV5-1 and TRBJ2-3, with 7 bases aligning to TRBD2. V trimming: 0 bases; J trimming: 3 bases; junction bases outside the gene matches: 4. Germline V CDR1 and CDR2: SGHRS, YFSETQ. This CDR3 contains 15 residues. The CDR3 DNA sequence: TGCGCCAGCAGCTTGGGCGGGAGTACGACAGATACGCAGTATTTT. This codes for CASSLGGSTTDTQYF.

A note on this clonotype: One junction end disagrees with the germline gene, perhaps due to a read error. This chain joins TRBV11-1 and TRBJ2-3; 8 nucleotides agree with TRBD2. The CDR3 has 17 residues. Germline assignment: CDR1 SGHAT and CDR2 FQDESV (reference sequence). The CDR3 nucleotides are TGTGCCAGCAGCCCTATGGTGGTAGCGGGAAAAGCAGATACGCAGTACTTT. Residues: CASSPMVVAGKADTQYF. The full variable domain, in which reference TRBV11-1 and TRBJ2-3 provide the parts outside the CDR3, is EAEVAQSPRYKITEKSQAVAFWCDPISGHATLYWYRQILGQGPELLVQFQDESVVDDSQLPKDRFSAERLKGVDSTLKIQPAELGDSAMYLCASSPMVVAGKADTQYFGPGTRLTVL.

As to this clonotype: In this CDR3 the conserved last residue, phenylalanine or tryptophan, is missing, so a read error is likely. It is unclear where the CDR3 begins or ends on the DNA, so no DNA is shown, and the CDR3 is as TCRdb lists it. The chain carries TRBV4-2 and TRBJ2-5; no DNA check was done on the table's D call, TRBD2. Including both end residues, the CDR3 is 13 amino acids long. The germline CDR1 and CDR2 sequences are LGHNA and YNFKEQ. CDR3 region: CASSQGLGQTQCL.

The chain carries TRBV7-8 and TRBJ2-1; the match to TRBD1 covers 8 bases. Trimming took 5 bases from V and 6 from J; bases not matched to a gene: 15. The CDR3 is 17 amino acids. Germline V gene data show CDR1 as SGHVS and CDR2 as FQNEAQ. The chain's CDR3 is CASSSQTGGRTFNEQFF. For the CDR3, the DNA is TGTGCCAGCAGCAGCCAAACAGGGGGGAGGACATTCAATGAGCAGTTCTTC.

This clonotype has just a few counts. A much larger clone lies a single base off, so this may be a read error. The CDR3 loop is CANTRDRGTETQYF. CDR3 sequence (DNA): TGTGCCAATACCCGGGACAGGGGGACGGAGACCCAGTACTTC. The chain recombines TRBV6-1 with TRBJ2-5; 11 nucleotides agree with TRBD1. In germline, CDR1 is MNHNS, CDR2 SASEGT. V was pared by 10 bases and J by 5 bases, with 9 bases of the junction left unmatched. The CDR3 length is 14 residues.

For this clonotype: A much larger clone lies one base from this, so it may be a read error. This sequence joins TRBV4-2 and TRBJ2-7; TRBD2 matches 12 bases. The germline V gene has CDR1 LGHNA and CDR2 YNFKEQ. The CDR3 loop spans 15 amino acids. DNA for the CDR3: TGTGCCAACAGCGCCCGACTAGCGGGAGAGTACGAGCAGTACTTC. This translates into CANSARLAGEYEQYF.

This clonotype came up a few times. V is TRBV11-2 and J is TRBJ1-1; no definite D call. The CDR3 has 13 amino acids. Germline assignment: CDR1 SGHAT and CDR2 FQNNGV. V lost 5 bases to trimming and J lost 1 base, with 8 bases between them. CDR3 region: CASSGGTNTEAFF. In DNA, the CDR3 is TGTGCCAGCAGCGGCGGCACGAACACTGAAGCTTTCTTT.

The chain joins TRBV30 to TRBJ2-5; 7 nucleotides match TRBD1. Germline values: CDR1 GTSNPN, CDR2 SVGIG (reference sequence). The ends lost 6 bases at V and 5 bases at J; junction bases unmatched: 9. The CDR3 has 13 amino acids. The CDR3 DNA reads TGTGCCTGTAGTTTAACAGGGGTGGAGACCCAGTACTTC. Protein sequence: CACSLTGVETQYF.

This clonotype has a count of ten or more. The V gene is TRBV30, the J gene TRBJ2-3; 11 bases agree with TRBD2. V shed 3 bases and J 6 bases; nucleotides not matched to a gene: 8. Germline loops: CDR1 GTSNPN, CDR2 SVGIG (reference sequence). The CDR3 totals 15 residues. DNA for the CDR3: TGTGCCTGGAGCAAAACTAGCGGGAGATCTGATACGCAGTATTTT. Its translation is CAWSKTSGRSDTQYF. The full variable domain, rest sourced from reference TRBV30 and TRBJ2-3, is SQTIHQWPATLVQPVGSPLSLECTVEGTSNPNLYWYRQAAGRGLQLLFYSVGIGQISSEVPQNLSASRPQDRQFILSSKKLLLSDSGFYLCAWSKTSGRSDTQYFGPGTRLTVL.

Details on this clonotype: Because the CDR3 is missing its conserved closing phenylalanine or tryptophan, this is likely a read error. The genes are TRBV5-6 and TRBJ2-7; D not certain. Germline V gene data show CDR1 as SGHDT and CDR2 as YYEEEE. V was shortened by 3 bases and J by 1 base, with 11 bases between the two germline ends. The length of the CDR3 is 14 residues. The CDR3 loop reads CASSSEPNSYEQYL. The CDR3, as DNA: TGTGCCAGCAGCTCTGAGCCCAATTCCTACGAGCAGTACCTC.

The V call is TRBV28, the J call TRBJ1-5, with 7 bases fitting TRBD1. The CDR3 totals 18 residues. Germline V lookup: CDR1 MDHEN, CDR2 SYDVKM. V was pared by 6 bases and J by 2 bases, with 16 bases of the junction left unmatched. The CDR3 nucleotides read TGTGCCAGCAGCTCCTCTAAAACAGGGGCAGATGGCAATCAGCCCCAGCATTTT. It codes for CASSSSKTGADGNQPQHF.

In regard to this clonotype: One junction end does not reproduce the germline sequence, and a read error may be involved. DNA for the CDR3: TGTGTCTGGAGTTCCCAGACAGGGGCAGGAGGCTACACCTTC. This gives the protein CVWSSQTGAGGYTF. This chain connects TRBV30 to TRBJ1-2, with 8 positions matching TRBD1. CDR1 is GTSNPN, CDR2 SVGIG, per germline (reference sequence). This CDR3 has 14 amino acids. The full variable domain, with the rest looked up from reference TRBV30 and TRBJ1-2, is SQTIHQWPATLVQPVGSPLSLECTVEGTSNPNLYWYRQAAGRGLQLLFYSVGIGQISSEVPQNLSASRPQDRQFILSSKKLLLSDSGFYLCVWSSQTGAGGYTFGSGTRLTVV.

About this clonotype itself: A read error may be the cause here, since a much bigger clone is one base away. This chain joins TRBV6-2 or TRBV6-3 and TRBJ2-5; no reliable D call. Germline assignment: CDR1 MNHEY and CDR2 SVGEGT. V shed 2 bases and J shed 4 bases, with 5 bases lying between them. CDR3 length: 12 amino acids. The CDR3 protein is CASSYVRETQYF. The CDR3 DNA follows: TGTGCCAGCAGTTACGTCAGAGAGACCCAGTACTTC.

This clonotype occurred once. This could be a read error, since a much larger clone is one nucleotide away. Since the CDR3 does not end with the conserved phenylalanine or tryptophan, this likely comes from a read error. Because the CDR3's place on the DNA is in doubt, the DNA is left out and the CDR3 is given as listed by TCRdb. The chain joins TRBV1 to TRBJ1-5. TRBV1 is marked as a pseudogene. A total of 13 residues make up the CDR3, ends included. CDR3: CTSSPVSNQPQHC.

About this clonotype: At one end, the junction sequence differs from germline, possibly due to a read error. This chain joins TRBV12-3 or TRBV12-4 and TRBJ1-1; D unresolved. This CDR3 comprises 12 residues. In DNA, the CDR3 is TGTGCCAGCAGGTATGTGATGGCTGAAACTTTCTTT. Residues: CASRYVMAETFF.

This clonotype appeared once. The conserved final phenylalanine or tryptophan is absent from the CDR3, which likely points to a read error. The chain couples TRBV11-1 to TRBJ2-1, with TRBD2 identical over 9 bases. The CDR3 is 16 amino acids. J gave up 10 bases and V 4 bases, and 14 bases lay outside the gene matches. Germline V gene data show CDR1 as SGHAT and CDR2 as FQDESV (reference sequence). CDR3 residues: CASSSSGTSQVKEQFL. CDR3 in DNA: TGTGCCAGCAGCTCCTCCGGGACTAGCCAGGTCAAAGAGCAGTTCCTC.

A note on this clonotype: The junction differs from germline at one of its ends, possibly a read error. The chain uses TRBV6-1 and TRBJ2-4; 8 bases are shared with TRBD1. There are 16 residues in the CDR3. Germline V gives CDR1 MNHNS, CDR2 SASEGT. In DNA form, the CDR3 reads TGTGCCAACAGTGCCACAGGGGGGTTCCGCAAAAACATTCAGTACTTC. This sequence encodes CANSATGGFRKNIQYF.

The CDR3 protein is CASSDTGSTPRNLCGYTF. CDR3 sequence (DNA): TGTGCCAGCAGTGATACGGGCAGTACCCCTAGAAATCTCTGTGGCTACACCTTC. The gene calls are TRBV6-1 and TRBJ1-2; D remains unclear. Germline-derived CDR1 and CDR2 are MNHNS and SASEGT. CDR3 length: 18 residues. Trimming shortened V by 3 bases and J by 7 bases, and 27 bases separated the two germline ends.

The chain couples TRBV12-3 or TRBV12-4 to TRBJ2-7; D may be TRBD2 (6 bases). This CDR3 comprises 12 residues. V was cut by 8 bases and J by 3 bases, with 11 bases left in between. For the CDR3, the DNA is TGTGCCAGCTGTATTAGCGGCTACGAGCAGTACTTC. Its translation: CASCISGYEQYF.

For this clonotype: One end of the junction varies from germline; a read error may be responsible. This chain uses TRBV6-1 with TRBJ2-5, with 10 nucleotides matching TRBD1. Germline loops: CDR1 MNHNS, CDR2 SASEGT. This CDR3 comprises 13 residues. CDR3 loop: CASSGTGVETLYF. CDR3 sequence (DNA): TGTGCCAGCAGCGGGACAGGGGTGGAGACCCTGTACTTC.

V usage is TRBV6-5 and J usage is TRBJ1-2, with no clear D. Trimming took off 6 bases at V and 6 bases at J, with 17 bases between the two ends. CDR3 size: 14 residues. Germline lookup yields CDR1 MNHEY and CDR2 SVGAGI. The CDR3 protein is CASRRIGLNHGYTF. As DNA, the CDR3 is TGTGCCAGCAGGCGGATAGGCCTGAACCATGGCTACACCTTC.

V is TRBV11-1 and J is TRBJ2-2; the D gene is possibly TRBD2 (5 bases). Germline V gives CDR1 SGHAT, CDR2 FQDESV (reference sequence). The CDR3 runs 14 residues. The CDR3 DNA is TGTGTCACCAGTTTGGAGCGGACCACCGGGGAGCTGTTTTTT. Protein sequence: CVTSLERTTGELFF.

Points on this clonotype: A read error may produce the germline difference seen at one junction end. This sequence joins TRBV4-1 and TRBJ1-2; D is unclear. The germline CDR1 and CDR2 sequences are MGHRA and YSYEKL. The CDR3 length is 15 residues. This CDR3 reads CVSSQDSGFTYDYTF. In nucleotides, the CDR3 is TGCGTCAGCAGCCAAGATAGTGGATTCACCTATGACTACACCTTC.

This clonotype was found once. The junction does not match germline at one end; this may be a read error. The CDR3 DNA is TGTGCCAGCAGCTCAGGGCCGGGTTTAGAAGCTTCCTTT. Translated, it gives CASSSGPGLEASF. The chain carries TRBV7-8 and TRBJ1-1; possibly TRBD1 for D (5 bases). Looked up from germline, CDR1 is SGHVS and CDR2 is FQNEAQ. CDR3 length equals 13 residues.